Listed below are T cell receptor beta chains from one sample, sequenced in a study of neurological immune-mediated disorders. TCRdb reprocessed the 5' RACE reads via MiXCR and lists one record per CDR3 protein. The profile shows tens of thousands of distinct CDR3 sequences, around 5% of them singletons. Sequencing was performed on PBMCs. These receptors all come from a woman aged 70-85 years with multiple sclerosis. CDR3s include the opening cysteine and the closing phenylalanine or tryptophan. Fields, in order: CDR3 DNA, CDR3 protein, V gene, J gene, clone size, D gene. D genes are given only for firm matches. For some rows the clone size is stated as once, few or many, or as a class when expanded; others skip it.

DNA: TGCAGCGTTGAAGTGGGACGGGGAGTGATGTATGAGCAGTTCTTC
CDR3: CSVEVGRGVMYEQFF
V: TRBV29-1
J: TRBJ2-1
size: many
D: .

DNA: TGCAGTGCTAGGGCAGGGGATAAGGAGACCCAGTACTTC
CDR3: CSARAGDKETQYF
V: TRBV20-1
J: TRBJ2-5
size: few
D: .

DNA: TGTGCCAGCAGTCCCCTCTCCTACAATGAGCAGTTCTTC
CDR3: CASSPLSYNEQFF
V: TRBV27
J: TRBJ2-1
size: many
D: .

DNA: TGTGCCAGCAGCCTTGTAACTTCTGGAAACACCATATATTTT
CDR3: CASSLVTSGNTIYF
V: TRBV7-6
J: TRBJ1-3
size: many
D: .

DNA: TGCGCCAGCAGCCAAGGTGTTAGCGGGAGCCATGAGCAGTTCTTC
CDR3: CASSQGVSGSHEQFF
V: TRBV4-3
J: TRBJ2-1
size: many
D: TRBD2

DNA: TGTGCCACCAGCAGACTAGCGGGAAGGACAGATACGCAGTATTTT
CDR3: CATSRLAGRTDTQYF
V: TRBV15
J: TRBJ2-3
size: many
D: TRBD2

DNA: TGTGCCAGCAGCTTAGAGAACGGATACAATGAGCAGTTCTTC
CDR3: CASSLENGYNEQFF
V: TRBV11-2
J: TRBJ2-1
size: many
D: .

DNA: TGTGCCAGCAGCTCATTAGCGGGAGGATACAATGAGCAGTTCTTC
CDR3: CASSSLAGGYNEQFF
V: TRBV11-2
J: TRBJ2-1
size: many
D: TRBD2

DNA: TGTGCCAGCAGTCCCGATCCAACGGGGGAGACCCAGTACTTC
CDR3: CASSPDPTGETQYF
V: TRBV12-3/TRBV12-4
J: TRBJ2-5
size: many
D: .

DNA: TGCAGTGCTGGGGGGACCAGGGAGACCCAGTACTTC
CDR3: CSAGGTRETQYF
V: TRBV20-1
J: TRBJ2-5
size: .
D: .

DNA: TGTGCCAGCAGCACCTTTTTAGAAGCTTTCTTT
CDR3: CASSTFLEAFF
V: TRBV5-6
J: TRBJ1-1
size: many
D: .

DNA: TGCAGTGCGATCCGGACTAGCGGGACCTACGAGCAGTACTTC
CDR3: CSAIRTSGTYEQYF
V: TRBV20-1
J: TRBJ2-7
size: many
D: TRBD2

DNA: TGCAGCGGAGGGGACAGGAGAAGAAACACCATATATTTT
CDR3: CSGGDRRRNTIYF
V: TRBV20-1
J: TRBJ1-3
size: few
D: TRBD1

DNA: TGCGCCAGCAGCTCTTTGACAGGTCAAGAGCAGTTCTTC
CDR3: CASSSLTGQEQFF
V: TRBV5-1
J: TRBJ2-1
size: many
D: .

DNA: TGTGCCAGCAGCTTAGGGGGGACAGGGGGCGCAGAGACCCAGTACTTC
CDR3: CASSLGGTGGAETQYF
V: TRBV11-3
J: TRBJ2-5
size: many
D: TRBD1

DNA: TGTGCCAGCAGCGGAGCTAGCGCTAGCTACGAGCAGTACTTC
CDR3: CASSGASASYEQYF
V: TRBV25-1
J: TRBJ2-7
size: few
D: .

DNA: TGTGCCAGCTCACCAACGGCGAACACCGGGGAGCTGTTTTTT
CDR3: CASSPTANTGELFF
V: TRBV18
J: TRBJ2-2
size: many
D: .

DNA: TGCAGTGCTAGTCGAGGACCCGGACCCTACAATGAGCAGTTCTTC
CDR3: CSASRGPGPYNEQFF
V: TRBV20-1
J: TRBJ2-1
size: many
D: .

DNA: TGTGCCAGCAGCGAAGCGCTAGCGGGAGGGCCGTACAATGAGCAGTTCTTC
CDR3: CASSEALAGGPYNEQFF
V: TRBV9
J: TRBJ2-1
size: few
D: TRBD2

DNA: TGCGCCAGCAGCTTCGGAGGGGGCGAGCGGGCTAATACGCAGTATTTT
CDR3: CASSFGGGERANTQYF
V: TRBV5-1
J: TRBJ2-3
size: many
D: .

DNA: TGTGCCAGCAGCTTAAGGCTCTCGGGGACTGAAGCTTTCTTT
CDR3: CASSLRLSGTEAFF
V: TRBV7-2
J: TRBJ1-1
size: few
D: .

DNA: TGTGCCAGCAGTTACAAAGGGACTGGGAACACTGAAGCTTTCTTT
CDR3: CASSYKGTGNTEAFF
V: TRBV6-5
J: TRBJ1-1
size: few
D: .

DNA: TGTGCCAGCAGCCCTCGGGGGGGAAACACTGAAGCTTTCTTT
CDR3: CASSPRGGNTEAFF
V: TRBV9
J: TRBJ1-1
size: many
D: .

DNA: TGCAGTGCTAGTTTTTCACTAGCGGGAAAACTGTATGAGCAGTTCTTC
CDR3: CSASFSLAGKLYEQFF
V: TRBV20-1
J: TRBJ2-1
size: many
D: TRBD2

DNA: TGTGCCAGCAGCTTAACTAGCGGGGGAAAAAACATTCAGTACTTC
CDR3: CASSLTSGGKNIQYF
V: TRBV28
J: TRBJ2-4
size: many
D: TRBD2

DNA: TGTGCCCTCCAAGAGGGTAGCACTGAAGAGACCCAGTACTTC
CDR3: CALQEGSTEETQYF
V: TRBV7-9
J: TRBJ2-5
size: many
D: .

DNA: TGCAGTGCTAGGCCGGGACTACGCAATGAGCAGTTCTTC
CDR3: CSARPGLRNEQFF
V: TRBV20-1
J: TRBJ2-1
size: many
D: TRBD2

DNA: TGTGCCAGCAGCTTAAACACCGGAGAGACCCAGTACTTC
CDR3: CASSLNTGETQYF
V: TRBV7-9
J: TRBJ2-5
size: few
D: .

DNA: TGTGCCAGCAGTTACTCGAGCGCAGGGGGAATAAACATTCAGTACTTC
CDR3: CASSYSSAGGINIQYF
V: TRBV6-5
J: TRBJ2-4
size: many
D: TRBD1

DNA: TGCGCCAGCAGCTTGCCGGGACTAAGTATGAATGAGCAGTTCTTC
CDR3: CASSLPGLSMNEQFF
V: TRBV5-1
J: TRBJ2-1
size: many
D: TRBD2

DNA: TGCGCCAGCAGCTTGCAGGGGGCAAGGGATCAGCCCCAGCATTTT
CDR3: CASSLQGARDQPQHF
V: TRBV5-1
J: TRBJ1-5
size: .
D: TRBD1

DNA: TGCGCCAGCAGCTTGGGGGACAGGGGATCGACAGATACGCAGTATTTT
CDR3: CASSLGDRGSTDTQYF
V: TRBV5-1
J: TRBJ2-3
size: many
D: TRBD1

DNA: TGTGCCAGCAGCCTCGCCTGGGGGGCACCCCTCCACTTT
CDR3: CASSLAWGAPLHF
V: TRBV3-1
J: TRBJ1-6
size: many
D: .

DNA: TGTGCCAGCAGTTTCGGGGGCCTAAACATTCAGTACTTC
CDR3: CASSFGGLNIQYF
V: TRBV12-3/TRBV12-4
J: TRBJ2-4
size: many
D: .

DNA: TGTGCCAGCAGCCAGGGAGTTAACTATGGCTACACCTTC
CDR3: CASSQGVNYGYTF
V: TRBV7-2
J: TRBJ1-2
size: many
D: .

DNA: TGTGCCACCCTGTTGCGGGAGAGTGAAGCTTTCTTT
CDR3: CATLLRESEAFF
V: TRBV6-6
J: TRBJ1-1
size: many
D: .

DNA: TGTGCCAGCAGTGATCGGGGCCCAATGAACACCGGGGAGCTGTTTTTT
CDR3: CASSDRGPMNTGELFF
V: TRBV25-1
J: TRBJ2-2
size: many
D: .

DNA: TGTGCCAGCAGTCCGAGGACAGGGGGTGGCTACACCTTC
CDR3: CASSPRTGGGYTF
V: TRBV12-3/TRBV12-4
J: TRBJ1-2
size: many
D: TRBD1

DNA: TGTGCCAGCGGCGGAAGGACTGAAGCTTTCTTT
CDR3: CASGGRTEAFF
V: TRBV12-3/TRBV12-4
J: TRBJ1-1
size: many
D: .

DNA: TGTGCCAGCGGGCGGGGACAGGGAAAAGAGACCCAGTACTTC
CDR3: CASGRGQGKETQYF
V: TRBV9
J: TRBJ2-5
size: many
D: TRBD1

DNA: TGCGCCAGCAGCTCCGTGACCTGGGACTACGGAGAGGACGAGCAGTTCTTC
CDR3: CASSSVTWDYGEDEQFF
V: TRBV5-1
J: TRBJ2-1
size: few
D: TRBD2

DNA: TGTGCCAGTATCGAAACCCCGGGACTAGGGTACAATGAGCAGTTCTTC
CDR3: CASIETPGLGYNEQFF
V: TRBV6-2/TRBV6-3
J: TRBJ2-1
size: many
D: TRBD2

DNA: TGCGCCAGCAGCTTCCGGACTAGCGGGAAGTTTGAGCAGTTCTTC
CDR3: CASSFRTSGKFEQFF
V: TRBV5-1
J: TRBJ2-1
size: many
D: TRBD2

DNA: TGCAGCGTCGCACAGGGGGCTGAGCGTCAGCCCCAGCATTTT
CDR3: CSVAQGAERQPQHF
V: TRBV29-1
J: TRBJ1-5
size: .
D: TRBD1

DNA: TGTGCCAGCACCCGAGGACAGGGCGCAGTGGGCTACACCTTC
CDR3: CASTRGQGAVGYTF
V: TRBV5-6
J: TRBJ1-2
size: many
D: TRBD1

DNA: TGCGCCAGCAGCTCCGGGGACGTAAGTCAGCCCCAGCATTTT
CDR3: CASSSGDVSQPQHF
V: TRBV5-1
J: TRBJ1-5
size: many
D: .

DNA: TGTGCCAGCAGTTGGGGGAGATCCACCGGGGAGCTGTTTTTT
CDR3: CASSWGRSTGELFF
V: TRBV6-5
J: TRBJ2-2
size: many
D: .